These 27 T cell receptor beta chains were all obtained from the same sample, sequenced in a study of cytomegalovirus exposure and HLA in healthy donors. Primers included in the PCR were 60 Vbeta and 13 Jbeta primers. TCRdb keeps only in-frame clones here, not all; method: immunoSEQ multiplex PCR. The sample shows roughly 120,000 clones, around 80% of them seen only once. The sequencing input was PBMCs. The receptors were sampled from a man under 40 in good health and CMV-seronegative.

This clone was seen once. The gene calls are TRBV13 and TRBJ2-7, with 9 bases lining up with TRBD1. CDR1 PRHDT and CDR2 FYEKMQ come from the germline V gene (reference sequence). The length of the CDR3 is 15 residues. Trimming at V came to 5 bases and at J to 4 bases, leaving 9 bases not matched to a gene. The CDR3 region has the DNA TGTGCCAGCAGCGTGACCGGGACAGGGTTTTACGAGCAGTACTTC. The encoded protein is CASSVTGTGFYEQYF.

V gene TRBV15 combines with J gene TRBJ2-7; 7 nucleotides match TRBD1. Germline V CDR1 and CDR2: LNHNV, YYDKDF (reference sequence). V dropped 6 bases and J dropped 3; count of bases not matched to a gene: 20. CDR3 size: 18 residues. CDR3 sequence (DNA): TGTGCCACCAGTCCTGAGACAGCCGTGGACAGGATGAGCTACGAGCAGTACTTC. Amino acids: CATSPETAVDRMSYEQYF.

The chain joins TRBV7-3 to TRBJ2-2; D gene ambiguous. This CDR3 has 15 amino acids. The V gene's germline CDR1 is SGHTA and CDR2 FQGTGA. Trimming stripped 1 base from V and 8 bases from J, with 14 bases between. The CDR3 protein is CASSLSEPPLGELFF. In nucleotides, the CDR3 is TGTGCCAGCAGCTTAAGTGAACCGCCACTTGGGGAGCTGTTTTTT.

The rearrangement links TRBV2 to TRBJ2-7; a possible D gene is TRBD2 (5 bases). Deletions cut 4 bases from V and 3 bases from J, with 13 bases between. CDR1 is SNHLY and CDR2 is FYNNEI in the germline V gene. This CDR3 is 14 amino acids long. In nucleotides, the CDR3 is TGTGCCAGCAGTGGGGTGGACTTCCACTACGAGCAGTACTTC. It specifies CASSGVDFHYEQYF.

The CDR3 region has the DNA TGTGCCAGCTCTCAGGAGGTGGGGACCCAGTACTTC. Translated: CASSQEVGTQYF. This chain links TRBV2 with TRBJ2-5; possibly TRBD2 for D (5 bases). V was clipped by 8 bases and J by 7 bases, with 14 bases between them. Germline V CDR1 and CDR2: SNHLY, FYNNEI. CDR3 length equals 12 residues.

As DNA, the CDR3 is TGTGCCAGCAGTGAACAGGTCTTGGGAAACACCATATATTTT. Residues: CASSEQVLGNTIYF. This chain uses TRBV28 with TRBJ1-3; D is possibly TRBD1 (5 bases). The V end was cut by 5 bases, the J end by 4 bases, with 12 bases between. The CDR3 length is 14 residues. From germline, CDR1 is MDHEN and CDR2 SYDVKM.

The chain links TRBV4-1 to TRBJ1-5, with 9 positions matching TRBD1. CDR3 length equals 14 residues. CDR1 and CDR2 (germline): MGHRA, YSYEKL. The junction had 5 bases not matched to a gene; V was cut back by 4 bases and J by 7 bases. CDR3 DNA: TGCGCCAGCAGCCGGGACAGGGAGGGACAGCCCCAGCATTTT. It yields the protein CASSRDREGQPQHF.

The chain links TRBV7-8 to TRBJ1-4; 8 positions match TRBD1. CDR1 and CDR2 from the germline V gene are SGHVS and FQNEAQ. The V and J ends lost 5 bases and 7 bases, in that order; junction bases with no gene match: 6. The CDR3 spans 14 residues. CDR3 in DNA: TGTGCCAGCAGCGCGCAGGGGGCGCGTGAAAAACTGTTTTTT. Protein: CASSAQGAREKLFF. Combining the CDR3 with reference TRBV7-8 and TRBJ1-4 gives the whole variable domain GAGVSQSPRYKVAKRGQDVALRCDPISGHVSLFWYQQALGQGPEFLTYFQNEAQLDKSGLPSDRFFAERPEGSVSTLKIQRTQQEDSAVYLCASSAQGAREKLFFGSGTQLSVL.

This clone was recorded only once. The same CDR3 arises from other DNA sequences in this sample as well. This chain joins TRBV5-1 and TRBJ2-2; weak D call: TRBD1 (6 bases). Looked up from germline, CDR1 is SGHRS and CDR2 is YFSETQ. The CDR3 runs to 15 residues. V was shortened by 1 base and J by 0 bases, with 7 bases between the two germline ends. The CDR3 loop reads CASSLRTANTGELFF. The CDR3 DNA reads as TGCGCCAGCAGCTTGCGGACAGCGAACACCGGGGAGCTGTTTTTT.

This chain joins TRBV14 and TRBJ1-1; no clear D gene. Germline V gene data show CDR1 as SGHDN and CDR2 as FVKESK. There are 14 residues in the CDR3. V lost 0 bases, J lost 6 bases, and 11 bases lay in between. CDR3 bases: TGTGCCAGCAGCCAAGAATACATTAGCGCTGAAGCTTTCTTT. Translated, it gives CASSQEYISAEAFF.

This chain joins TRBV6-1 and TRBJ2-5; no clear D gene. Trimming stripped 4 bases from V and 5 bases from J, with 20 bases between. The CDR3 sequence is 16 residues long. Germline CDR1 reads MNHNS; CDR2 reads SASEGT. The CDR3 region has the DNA TGTGCCAGCAGTGTTAGTCGGAGCCGAGTTTGGGAGACCCAGTACTTC. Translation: CASSVSRSRVWETQYF.

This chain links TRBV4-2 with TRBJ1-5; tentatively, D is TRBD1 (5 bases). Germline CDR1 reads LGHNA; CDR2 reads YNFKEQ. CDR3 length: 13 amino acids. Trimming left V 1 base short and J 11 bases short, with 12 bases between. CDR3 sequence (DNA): TGTGCCAGCAGCCAAGTACGCGGCAGGGCCCAGCATTTT. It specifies CASSQVRGRAQHF.

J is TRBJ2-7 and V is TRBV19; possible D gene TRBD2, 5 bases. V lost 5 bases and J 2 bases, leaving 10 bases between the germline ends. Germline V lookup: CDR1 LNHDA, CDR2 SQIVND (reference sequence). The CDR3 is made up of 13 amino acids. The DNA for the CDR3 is TGTGCCAGTAGTTTCGGACTGGCCTACGAGCAGTACTTC. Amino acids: CASSFGLAYEQYF. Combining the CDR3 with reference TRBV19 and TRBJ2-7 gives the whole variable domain DGGITQSPKYLFRKEGQNVTLSCEQNLNHDAMYWYRQDPGQGLRLIYYSQIVNDFQKGDIAEGYSVSREKKESFPLTVTSAQKNPTAFYLCASSFGLAYEQYFGPGTRLTVT.

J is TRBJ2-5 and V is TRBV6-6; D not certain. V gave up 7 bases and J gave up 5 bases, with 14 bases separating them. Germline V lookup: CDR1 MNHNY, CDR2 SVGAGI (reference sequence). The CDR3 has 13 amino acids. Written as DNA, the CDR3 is TGTGCCAGCATCCGGAGAGAGGCGGAGACCCAGTACTTC. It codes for CASIRREAETQYF.

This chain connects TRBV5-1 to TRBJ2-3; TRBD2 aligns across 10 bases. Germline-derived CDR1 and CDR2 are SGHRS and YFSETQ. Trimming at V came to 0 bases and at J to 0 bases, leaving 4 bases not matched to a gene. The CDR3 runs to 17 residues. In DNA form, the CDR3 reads TGCGCCAGCAGCTTGGGGTTAGCGGGGGGCAGCACAGATACGCAGTATTTT. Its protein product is CASSLGLAGGSTDTQYF. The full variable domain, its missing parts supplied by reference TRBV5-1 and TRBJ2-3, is KAGVTQTPRYLIKTRGQQVTLSCSPISGHRSVSWYQQTPGQGLQFLFEYFSETQRNKGNFPGRFSGRQFSNSRSEMNVSTLELGDSALYLCASSLGLAGGSTDTQYFGPGTRLTVL.

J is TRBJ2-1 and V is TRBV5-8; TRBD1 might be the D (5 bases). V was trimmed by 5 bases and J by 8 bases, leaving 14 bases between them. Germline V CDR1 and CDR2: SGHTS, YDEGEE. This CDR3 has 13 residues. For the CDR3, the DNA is TGTGCCAGCAGGCGGCGTCAGGGTTATGAGCAGTTCTTC. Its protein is CASRRRQGYEQFF.

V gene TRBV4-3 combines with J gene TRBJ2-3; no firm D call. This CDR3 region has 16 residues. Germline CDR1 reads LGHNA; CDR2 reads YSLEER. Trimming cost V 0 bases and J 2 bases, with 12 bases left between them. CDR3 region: CASSQDPAPTTDTQYF. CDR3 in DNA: TGCGCCAGCAGCCAAGATCCTGCTCCTACCACAGATACGCAGTATTTT.

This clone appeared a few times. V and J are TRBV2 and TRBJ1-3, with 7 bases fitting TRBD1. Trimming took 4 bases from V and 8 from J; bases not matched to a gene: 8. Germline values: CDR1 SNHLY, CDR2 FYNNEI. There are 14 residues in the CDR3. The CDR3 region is CASSGQGSVDTIYF. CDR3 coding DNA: TGTGCCAGCAGTGGACAGGGTTCTGTCGACACCATATATTTT.

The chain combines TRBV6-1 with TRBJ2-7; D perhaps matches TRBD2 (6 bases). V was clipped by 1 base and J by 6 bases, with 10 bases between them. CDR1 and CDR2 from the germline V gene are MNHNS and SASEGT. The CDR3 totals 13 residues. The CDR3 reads CASSEEKGLEQYF. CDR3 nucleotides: TGTGCCAGCAGTGAAGAGAAGGGACTCGAGCAGTACTTC.

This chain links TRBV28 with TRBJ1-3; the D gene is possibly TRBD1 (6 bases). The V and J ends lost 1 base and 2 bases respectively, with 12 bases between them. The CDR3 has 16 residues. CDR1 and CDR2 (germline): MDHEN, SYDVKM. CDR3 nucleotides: TGTGCCAGCAGTTTATTCGGCAGGGGAACTGGAAACACCATATATTTT. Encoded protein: CASSLFGRGTGNTIYF.

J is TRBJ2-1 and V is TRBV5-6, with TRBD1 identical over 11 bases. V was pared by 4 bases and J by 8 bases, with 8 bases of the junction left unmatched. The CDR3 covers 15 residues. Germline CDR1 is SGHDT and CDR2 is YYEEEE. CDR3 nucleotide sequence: TGTGCCAGCAGCAGCCGGACAGGGGGCGGACATGAGCAGTTCTTC. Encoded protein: CASSSRTGGGHEQFF. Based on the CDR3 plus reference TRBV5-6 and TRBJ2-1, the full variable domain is DAGVTQSPTHLIKTRGQQVTLRCSPKSGHDTVSWYQQALGQGPQFIFQYYEEEERQRGNFPDRFSGHQFPNYSSELNVNALLLGDSALYLCASSSRTGGGHEQFFGPGTRLTVL.

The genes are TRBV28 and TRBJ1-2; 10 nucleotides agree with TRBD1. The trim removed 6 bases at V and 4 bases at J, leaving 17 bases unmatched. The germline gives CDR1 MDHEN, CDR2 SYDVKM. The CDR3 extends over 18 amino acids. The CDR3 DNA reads TGTGCCAGCAGCCCTTCCGTCGACAGGGGGCGCAGGGGCTATGGCTACACCTTC. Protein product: CASSPSVDRGRRGYGYTF.

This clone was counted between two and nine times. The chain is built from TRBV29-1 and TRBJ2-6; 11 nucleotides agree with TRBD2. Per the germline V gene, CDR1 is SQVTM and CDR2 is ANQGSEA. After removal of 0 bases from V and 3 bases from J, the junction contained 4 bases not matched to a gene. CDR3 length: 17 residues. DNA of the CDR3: TGCAGCGTTGAAGATCACGGGACTAGCGGTGGGGCCAACGTCCTGACTTTC. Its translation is CSVEDHGTSGGANVLTF.

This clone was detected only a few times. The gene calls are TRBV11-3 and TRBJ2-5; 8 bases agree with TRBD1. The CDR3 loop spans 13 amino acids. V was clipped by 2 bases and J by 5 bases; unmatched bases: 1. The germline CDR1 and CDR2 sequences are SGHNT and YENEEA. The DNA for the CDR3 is TGTGCCAGCAGCTTACAGGGGGCCGAGACCCAGTACTTC. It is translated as CASSLQGAETQYF.

The CDR3 spells CASSLAGDEQYF. CDR3 in DNA: TGTGCCAGCAGCTTAGCAGGGGACGAGCAGTACTTC. The rearrangement uses TRBV7-6 and TRBJ2-7, with a weak D call TRBD1 (5 bases). Trimming removed 0 bases at V and 5 bases at J, with 5 bases between. This CDR3 is 12 amino acids long. CDR1 is SGHVS and CDR2 is FNYEAQ in the germline V gene.

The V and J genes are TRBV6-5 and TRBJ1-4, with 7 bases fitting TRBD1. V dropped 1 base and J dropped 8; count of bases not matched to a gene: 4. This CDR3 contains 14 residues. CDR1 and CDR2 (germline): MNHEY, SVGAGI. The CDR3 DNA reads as TGTGCCAGCAGTTACTGGCGAGGGGGCGAAAAACTGTTTTTT. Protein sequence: CASSYWRGGEKLFF.

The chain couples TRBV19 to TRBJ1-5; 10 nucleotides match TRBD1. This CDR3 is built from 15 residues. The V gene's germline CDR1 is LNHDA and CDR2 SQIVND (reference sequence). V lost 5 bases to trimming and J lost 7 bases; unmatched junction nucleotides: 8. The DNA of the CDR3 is TGTGCCAGTAGTGTGGGACAGGGGATGAGGCAGCCCCAGCATTTT. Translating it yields CASSVGQGMRQPQHF.